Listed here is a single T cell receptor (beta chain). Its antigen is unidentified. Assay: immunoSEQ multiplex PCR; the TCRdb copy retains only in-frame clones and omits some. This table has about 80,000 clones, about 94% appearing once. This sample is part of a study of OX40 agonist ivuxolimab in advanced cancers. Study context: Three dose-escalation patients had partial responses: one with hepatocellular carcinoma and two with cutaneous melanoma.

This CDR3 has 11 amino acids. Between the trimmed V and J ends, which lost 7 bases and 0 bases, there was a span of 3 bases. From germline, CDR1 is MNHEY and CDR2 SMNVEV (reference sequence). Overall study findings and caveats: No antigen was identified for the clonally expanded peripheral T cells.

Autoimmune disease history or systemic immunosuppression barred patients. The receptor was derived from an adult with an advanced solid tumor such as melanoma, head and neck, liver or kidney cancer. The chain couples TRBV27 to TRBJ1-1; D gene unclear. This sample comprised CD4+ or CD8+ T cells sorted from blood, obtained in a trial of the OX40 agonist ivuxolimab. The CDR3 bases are TGTGCCAGCAAGATGAACACTGAAGCTTTCTTT. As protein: CASKMNTEAFF.